Listed here is a single T cell receptor beta chain. No antigen is known for it. Per-nucleotide qualities are absent, and no much larger clonotype sits a single base away. The data were taken from a study of OX40 agonist ivuxolimab in advanced cancers. With respect to the entire study: Ivuxolimab, which targeted the costimulatory receptor OX40 (CD134), was an agonistic, fully human IgG2 monoclonal antibody. Three dose-escalation patients achieved partial responses, one with hepatocellular carcinoma and two with cutaneous melanoma. Of the 50 or so patients in dose escalation, about 20 had hepatocellular carcinoma, about 15 had melanoma, 9 had renal cell carcinoma and 9 had head and neck cancer. The paper covers the monotherapy dose-escalation part of the phase I ivuxolimab trial, which included N ≈ 50 patients. Intravenous ivuxolimab was administered to patients every 2 weeks at six dose levels: 0.01, 0.1, 0.3, 1.5, 3 and 10 mg/kg. Peripheral TCRbeta sequencing was intended to test whether TCR sequence diversity was altered and clonal T-cell expansion was caused by ivuxolimab. In the dose-escalation cohort, 82.7% of patients were male, and the mean age was roughly 60 years, with a range of about 23 to 80. Prior anti-PD-1, anti-PD-L1 or anti-CTLA-4 therapy was permitted, and about two fifths of dose-escalation patients had received checkpoint inhibitors.

Genomic DNA was isolated from the sorted cells so that the TCRbeta CDR3 region could be sequenced. The immunoSEQ Assay was used for sequencing of TCRbeta CDR3 regions. TCRdb took this table from immuneACCESS and kept in-frame rearrangements with V and J called. Such tables lack part of the clones; where checked against another copy, unresolved V genes explain under half of the gap, and the rest is unexplained. This sample gives 55,000 to 80,000 clones in total; about 90% of them show up just once. The ten largest clonotypes hold 4.5% to 5.5% of the sample. What the work shows at the level of the full study, not this receptor alone: At doses from 0.1 to 3.0 mg/kg, clonal expansion was seen in both CD4+ and CD8+ blood T cells between baseline and week 6. On average, CD8+ T cells showed more expanded clones than CD4+ T cells after ivuxolimab. Low levels of normalized T-cell clonal expansion were also shown by some nonresponding patients. Antigen specificity was not determined for the clonally expanded peripheral T cells. In the 0.1-3.0 mg/kg groups, partial responders had among the lowest normalized peripheral clonal expansion, particularly in CD8+ T cells.

The trial excluded patients who had a history of autoimmune disease or who were on systemic immunosuppression. Peripheral blood for TCR sequencing was collected from all dose cohorts at baseline, on cycle 4 day 1, and on cycle 7 day 1. The samples were taken from a phase I, first-in-human, multicenter, open-label dose-escalation trial of ivuxolimab. Adults with locally advanced or metastatic melanoma, renal cell carcinoma, hepatocellular carcinoma or head and neck squamous cell carcinoma were enrolled in the trial. CD4+ and CD8+ T cells were sorted separately from peripheral blood before TCR sequencing. Material: CD4+ or CD8+ T cells sorted from blood, obtained in a trial of the OX40 agonist ivuxolimab. The receptor comes from an adult with an advanced solid tumor such as melanoma, head and neck, liver or kidney cancer.

CDR3 loop: CASNERGYGYTF. The DNA sequence is as follows: TGTGCCAGCAACGAGCGCGGCTATGGCTACACCTTC. The rearrangement combines TRBV6-1 with TRBJ1-2; the D gene cannot be named for sure. CDR1 MNHNS and CDR2 SASEGT were looked up in the germline V gene. Relative to germline, V is 7 bases shorter and J is 4 bases shorter, with 10 bases between their ends. Spanning cysteine to phenylalanine, the CDR3 consists of 12 amino acids. The retained sequence is limited to the CDR3, 36 bases, with the frame set at the first base.